These 11 T cell receptor beta chains share one sample of origin, sequenced in a study of shared clonotypes between healthy human individuals. The method was immunoSEQ multiplex PCR; TCRdb's version includes in-frame clones alone and lacks a portion of them. The data contain roughly 2.6 million clones, more than 90% of them singletons. Specimen: naive CD4+ T cells sorted from blood. The subset: CD45RA+ positively selected. These TCRs come from a man younger than 35 in good health.

The chain is built from TRBV11-2 and TRBJ2-7, with D perhaps being TRBD1 or TRBD2 (6 bases each). The CDR3 runs 17 residues. Germline V gene data show CDR1 as SGHAT and CDR2 as FQNNGV. The V gene lost 2 bases and the J gene lost 6 bases, with 23 bases spanning the gap. CDR3 DNA sequence: TGTGCCAGCAGCTTAATGTTCGGGGGCGCGAGGAGTGGCGAGCAGTACTTC. Protein: CASSLMFGGARSGEQYF.

This clone was seen once. The chain has TRBV27 and TRBJ1-5; D is unresolved. Germline V gene sequence: CDR1 MNHEY, CDR2 SMNVEV (reference sequence). Deletions cut 11 bases from V and 4 bases from J, with 21 bases between. CDR3 length: 15 amino acids. The CDR3 is CAVKEWADSNQPQHF. CDR3 DNA: TGTGCCGTTAAGGAATGGGCAGACTCAAATCAGCCCCAGCATTTT.

This chain uses TRBV7-8 with TRBJ2-7; TRBD1 aligns across 8 bases. Germline V gene lookup returns CDR1 SGHVS and CDR2 FQNEAQ. The junction had 9 bases not matched to a gene; V was cut back by 5 bases and J by 0 bases. This CDR3 region has 16 residues. CDR3: CASSHTLTGASYEQYF. Written as DNA, the CDR3 is TGTGCCAGCAGCCACACTCTGACAGGGGCCTCCTACGAGCAGTACTTC. The entire variable domain, with the rest obtained from reference TRBV7-8 and TRBJ2-7, is as follows: GAGVSQSPRYKVAKRGQDVALRCDPISGHVSLFWYQQALGQGPEFLTYFQNEAQLDKSGLPSDRFFAERPEGSVSTLKIQRTQQEDSAVYLCASSHTLTGASYEQYFGPGTRLTVT.

This chain connects TRBV10-3 to TRBJ1-3; a possible D gene is TRBD1 (6 bases). This CDR3 is built from 16 residues. Germline CDR1 is ENHRY and CDR2 is SYGVKD. V was clipped by 6 bases and J by 1 base, with 16 bases between them. The CDR3 loop is CAISAAGTHSGNTIYF. DNA for the CDR3: TGTGCCATCAGCGCCGCCGGGACACATTCTGGAAACACCATATATTTT.

The chain couples TRBV14 to TRBJ2-5, with D possibly being TRBD1 (6 bases). TRBJ2-7 matches the DNA end more closely, so the J call is doubtful. The germline CDR1 and CDR2 sequences are SGHDN and FVKESK. This CDR3 has 16 residues. Here the CDR3 reads CASSKPGQLYSDEQYF. CDR3 DNA sequence: TGTGCCAGCAGCAAACCGGGACAACTGTATTCTGACGAGCAGTACTTC.

The V and J genes are TRBV2 and TRBJ1-2; TRBD1 agrees at 9 bases. V shed 5 bases, J shed 6 bases, and the junction held 4 bases outside the gene matches. Per germline, CDR1 SNHLY and CDR2 FYNNEI. This CDR3 has 13 amino acids. This CDR3 reads CASSSGTGNGYTF. The CDR3 nucleotides are TGTGCCAGCAGTTCCGGGACAGGGAATGGCTACACCTTC. Combining the CDR3 with reference TRBV2 and TRBJ1-2 gives the whole variable domain EPEVTQTPSHQVTQMGQEVILRCVPISNHLYFYWYRQILGQKVEFLVSFYNNEISEKSEIFDDQFSVERPDGSNFTLKIRSTKLEDSAMYFCASSSGTGNGYTFGSGTRLTVV.

The DNA of the CDR3 is TGTGCCTGGAGCCCTATACGTAGGACAGGGGGGCGTCAGGGCTACACCTTC. Translation: CAWSPIRRTGGRQGYTF. J is TRBJ1-2 and V is TRBV30; 10 positions match TRBD1. This CDR3 has 17 residues. Germline V gives CDR1 GTSNPN, CDR2 SVGIG (reference sequence). V trimming: 3 bases; J trimming: 8 bases; junction bases outside the gene matches: 18.

The V and J genes are TRBV12-5 and TRBJ2-1; 10 nucleotides line up with TRBD2. The germline V gene has CDR1 LGHNT and CDR2 FRNRAP. V shed 0 bases, J shed 7 bases, and the junction held 3 bases outside the gene matches. This CDR3 comprises 15 residues. As DNA, the CDR3 is TGTGCTAGTGGTTTGGTACTAGCGGGAAAGAATGAGCAGTTCTTC. Protein sequence: CASGLVLAGKNEQFF.

The chain links TRBV18 to TRBJ2-7; D tentatively reads TRBD1 or TRBD2 (7 bases each). This CDR3 has 17 residues. Between the trimmed V and J ends, which lost 3 bases and 0 bases, there was a span of 18 bases. Per the germline V gene, CDR1 is KGHSH and CDR2 is LQKENI. The CDR3 sequence: CASSPLPGGGPSYEQYF. CDR3 coding DNA: TGTGCCAGCTCACCCCTCCCAGGGGGGGGACCCTCCTACGAGCAGTACTTC.

The chain joins TRBV10-3 to TRBJ2-7; 8 bases agree with TRBD1. CDR3 size: 12 residues. The germline V gene encodes CDR1 ENHRY and CDR2 SYGVKD. V shed 7 bases, J shed 5 bases, and the junction held 4 bases outside the gene matches. The CDR3 DNA reads as TGTGCCATCACCTCAGGGGGCGACGAGCAGTACTTC. It translates to CAITSGGDEQYF.

The chain joins TRBV7-2 to TRBJ1-1, with 9 bases lining up with TRBD1. The CDR3 consists of 15 residues. Looked up from germline, CDR1 is SGHTA and CDR2 is FQGNSA. V shed 5 bases, J shed 4 bases, and the junction held 8 bases outside the gene matches. The DNA of the CDR3 is TGTGCCAGCAGCCGGAACAGGGGGCCCAGCACTGAAGCTTTCTTT. Its protein is CASSRNRGPSTEAFF.